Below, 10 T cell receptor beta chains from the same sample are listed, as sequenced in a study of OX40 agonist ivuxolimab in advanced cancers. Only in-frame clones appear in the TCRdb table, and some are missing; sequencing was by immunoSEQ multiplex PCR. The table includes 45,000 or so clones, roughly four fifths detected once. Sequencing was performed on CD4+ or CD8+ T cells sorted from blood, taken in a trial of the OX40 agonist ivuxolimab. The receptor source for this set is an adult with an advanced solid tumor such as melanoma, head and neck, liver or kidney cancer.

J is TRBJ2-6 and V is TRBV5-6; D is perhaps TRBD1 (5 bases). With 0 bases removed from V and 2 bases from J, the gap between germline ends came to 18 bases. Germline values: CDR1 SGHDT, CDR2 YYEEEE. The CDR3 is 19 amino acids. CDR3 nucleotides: TGTGCCAGCAGCTTGGCGCGGACAACCGCACCCCCTGGGGCCAACGTCCTGACTTTC. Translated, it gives CASSLARTTAPPGANVLTF.

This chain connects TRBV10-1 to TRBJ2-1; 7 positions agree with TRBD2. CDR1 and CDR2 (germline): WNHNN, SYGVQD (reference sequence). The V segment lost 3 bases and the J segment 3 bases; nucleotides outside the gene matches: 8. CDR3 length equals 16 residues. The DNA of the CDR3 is TGCGCCAGCAGTGAAAGGTTGGTAGCGGGCTACAATGAGCAGTTCTTC. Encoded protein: CASSERLVAGYNEQFF.

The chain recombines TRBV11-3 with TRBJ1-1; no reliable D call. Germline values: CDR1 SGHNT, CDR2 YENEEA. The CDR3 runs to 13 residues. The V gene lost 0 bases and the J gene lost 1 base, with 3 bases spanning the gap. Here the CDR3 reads CASSLERNTEAFF. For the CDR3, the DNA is TGTGCCAGCAGCTTAGAGCGGAACACTGAAGCTTTCTTT.

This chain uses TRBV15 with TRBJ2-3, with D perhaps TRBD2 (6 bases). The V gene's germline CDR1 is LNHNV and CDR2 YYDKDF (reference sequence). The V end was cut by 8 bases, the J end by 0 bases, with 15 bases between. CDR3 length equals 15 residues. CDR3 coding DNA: TGTGCCACCGCGAGGCGGGGAGCTAGCACAGATACGCAGTATTTT. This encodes CATARRGASTDTQYF.

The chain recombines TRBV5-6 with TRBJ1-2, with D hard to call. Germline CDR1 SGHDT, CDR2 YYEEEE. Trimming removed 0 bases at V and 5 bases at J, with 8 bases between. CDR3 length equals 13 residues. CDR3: CASSLGGPYGYTF. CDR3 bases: TGTGCCAGCAGCTTGGGAGGCCCTTATGGCTACACCTTC.

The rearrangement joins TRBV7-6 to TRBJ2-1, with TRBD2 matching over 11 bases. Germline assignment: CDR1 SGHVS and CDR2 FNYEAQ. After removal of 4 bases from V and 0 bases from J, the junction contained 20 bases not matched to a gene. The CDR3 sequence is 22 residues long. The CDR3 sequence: CASSSGPQTSGKYRNSYNEQFF. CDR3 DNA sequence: TGTGCCAGCAGCTCCGGTCCTCAGACTAGCGGGAAATATCGCAACTCCTACAATGAGCAGTTCTTC.

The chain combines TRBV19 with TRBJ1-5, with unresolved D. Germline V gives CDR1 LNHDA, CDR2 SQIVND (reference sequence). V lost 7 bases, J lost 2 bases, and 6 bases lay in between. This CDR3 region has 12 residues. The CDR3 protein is CASKSGNQPQHF. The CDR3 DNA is TGTGCCAGTAAAAGCGGCAATCAGCCCCAGCATTTT. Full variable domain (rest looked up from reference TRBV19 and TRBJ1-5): DGGITQSPKYLFRKEGQNVTLSCEQNLNHDAMYWYRQDPGQGLRLIYYSQIVNDFQKGDIAEGYSVSREKKESFPLTVTSAQKNPTAFYLCASKSGNQPQHFGDGTRLSIL.

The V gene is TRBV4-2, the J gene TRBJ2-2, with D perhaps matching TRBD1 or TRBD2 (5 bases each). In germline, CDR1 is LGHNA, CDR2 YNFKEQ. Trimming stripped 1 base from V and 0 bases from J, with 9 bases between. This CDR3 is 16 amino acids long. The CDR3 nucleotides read TGTGCCAGCAGCCAAGGGGACGCCTCGAACACCGGGGAGCTGTTTTTT. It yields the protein CASSQGDASNTGELFF.

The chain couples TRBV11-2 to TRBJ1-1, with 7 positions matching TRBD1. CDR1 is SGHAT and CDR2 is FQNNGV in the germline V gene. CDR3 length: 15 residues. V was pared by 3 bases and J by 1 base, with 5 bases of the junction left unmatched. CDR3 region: CASSFRTGQNTEAFF. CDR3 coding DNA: TGTGCCAGCAGCTTTAGGACAGGCCAGAACACTGAAGCTTTCTTT.

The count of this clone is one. The CDR3 here is CASSQEPNQETQYF. Written as DNA, the CDR3 is TGTGCCAGCAGCCAAGAACCTAACCAAGAGACCCAGTACTTC. This sequence joins TRBV14 and TRBJ2-5; D call uncertain. CDR1 SGHDN and CDR2 FVKESK come from the germline V gene. The CDR3 sequence is 14 residues long. Trimming removed 0 bases from V and 0 bases from J, with 5 bases in between.